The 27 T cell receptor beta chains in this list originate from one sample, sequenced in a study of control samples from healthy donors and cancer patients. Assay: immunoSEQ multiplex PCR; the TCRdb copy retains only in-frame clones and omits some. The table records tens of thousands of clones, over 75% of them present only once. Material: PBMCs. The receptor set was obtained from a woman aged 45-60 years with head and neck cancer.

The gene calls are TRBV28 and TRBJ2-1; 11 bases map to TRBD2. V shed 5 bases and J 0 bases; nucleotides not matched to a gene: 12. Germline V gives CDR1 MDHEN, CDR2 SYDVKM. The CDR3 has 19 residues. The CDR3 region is CASSPYLAGGTGSYNEQFF. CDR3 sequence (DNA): TGTGCCAGCAGTCCCTATCTAGCGGGGGGCACCGGCTCCTACAATGAGCAGTTCTTC. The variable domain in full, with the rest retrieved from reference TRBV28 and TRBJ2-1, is DVKVTQSSRYLVKRTGEKVFLECVQDMDHENMFWYRQDPGLGLRLIYFSYDVKMKEKGDIPEGYSVSREKKERFSLILESASTNQTSMYLCASSPYLAGGTGSYNEQFFGPGTRLTVL.

The CDR3 here is CASSPDRNQPQHF. In DNA form, the CDR3 reads TGTGCCAGCAGCCCGGACAGGAATCAGCCCCAGCATTTT. This chain joins TRBV7-8 and TRBJ1-5; 7 nucleotides line up with TRBD1. After removal of 5 bases from V and 4 bases from J, the junction contained 2 bases not matched to a gene. Per germline, CDR1 SGHVS and CDR2 FQNEAQ. The CDR3 has 13 residues.

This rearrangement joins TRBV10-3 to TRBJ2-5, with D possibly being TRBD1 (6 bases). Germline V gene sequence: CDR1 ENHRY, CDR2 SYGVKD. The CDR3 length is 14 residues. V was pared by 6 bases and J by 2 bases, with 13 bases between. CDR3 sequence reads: CAISLGQLQETQYF. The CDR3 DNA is TGTGCCATCAGCCTTGGACAGTTACAAGAGACCCAGTACTTC.

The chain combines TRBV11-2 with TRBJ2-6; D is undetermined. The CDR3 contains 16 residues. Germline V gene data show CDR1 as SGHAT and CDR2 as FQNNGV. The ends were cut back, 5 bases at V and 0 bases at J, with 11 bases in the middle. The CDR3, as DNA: TGTGCCAGCAGCCCCCGAGTAAGCTCTGGGGCCAACGTCCTGACTTTC. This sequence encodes CASSPRVSSGANVLTF.

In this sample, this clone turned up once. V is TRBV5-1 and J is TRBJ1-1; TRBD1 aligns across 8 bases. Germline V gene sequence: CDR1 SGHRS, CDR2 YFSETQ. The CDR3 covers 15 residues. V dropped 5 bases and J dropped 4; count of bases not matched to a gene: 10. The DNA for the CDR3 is TGCGCCAGCAGGGGACAGGTCACTTTGGGCACTGAAGCTTTCTTT. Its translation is CASRGQVTLGTEAFF.

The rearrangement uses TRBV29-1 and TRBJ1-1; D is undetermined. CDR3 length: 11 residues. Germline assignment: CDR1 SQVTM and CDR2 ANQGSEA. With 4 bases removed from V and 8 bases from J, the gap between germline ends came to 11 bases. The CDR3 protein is CSVGALGEAFF. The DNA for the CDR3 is TGCAGCGTTGGGGCGCTTGGGGAAGCTTTCTTT.

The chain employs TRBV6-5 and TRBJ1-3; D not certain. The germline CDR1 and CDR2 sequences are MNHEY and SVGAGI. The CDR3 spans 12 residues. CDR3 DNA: TGTGCTATCGCTGCGGGGAAGTGGTCCATATATTTT. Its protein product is CAIAAGKWSIYF.

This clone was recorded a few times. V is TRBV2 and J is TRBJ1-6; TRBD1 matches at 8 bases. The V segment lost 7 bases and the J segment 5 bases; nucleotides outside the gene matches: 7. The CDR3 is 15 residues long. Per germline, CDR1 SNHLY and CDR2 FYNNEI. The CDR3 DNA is TGTGCCAGCAAGGGGACAGGCGGGGATAATTCACCCCTCCACTTT. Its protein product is CASKGTGGDNSPLHF.

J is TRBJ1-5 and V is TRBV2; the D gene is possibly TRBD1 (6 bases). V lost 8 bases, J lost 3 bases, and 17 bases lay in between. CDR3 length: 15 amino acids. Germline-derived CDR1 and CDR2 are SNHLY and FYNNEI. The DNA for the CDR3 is TGTGCCAGCTCATACGACAGGACGGACAATCAGCCCCAGCATTTT. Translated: CASSYDRTDNQPQHF.

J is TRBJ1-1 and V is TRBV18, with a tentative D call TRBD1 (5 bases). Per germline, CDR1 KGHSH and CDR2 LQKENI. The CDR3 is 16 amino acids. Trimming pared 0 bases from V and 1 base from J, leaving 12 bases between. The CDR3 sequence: CASSPPGDRRNTEAFF. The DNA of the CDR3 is TGTGCCAGCTCACCACCGGGAGACAGAAGGAACACTGAAGCTTTCTTT. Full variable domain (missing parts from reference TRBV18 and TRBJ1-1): NAGVMQNPRHLVRRRGQEARLRCSPMKGHSHVYWYRQLPEEGLKFMVYLQKENIIDESGMPKERFSAEFPKEGPSILRIQQVVRGDSAAYFCASSPPGDRRNTEAFFGQGTRLTVV.

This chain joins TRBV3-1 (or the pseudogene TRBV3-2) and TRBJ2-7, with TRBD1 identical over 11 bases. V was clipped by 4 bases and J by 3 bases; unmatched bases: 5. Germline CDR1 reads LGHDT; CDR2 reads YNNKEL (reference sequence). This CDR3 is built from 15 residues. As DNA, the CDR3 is TGTGCCAGCAGCCCCGGGACAGGGGGGAGCTACGAGCAGTACTTC. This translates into CASSPGTGGSYEQYF.

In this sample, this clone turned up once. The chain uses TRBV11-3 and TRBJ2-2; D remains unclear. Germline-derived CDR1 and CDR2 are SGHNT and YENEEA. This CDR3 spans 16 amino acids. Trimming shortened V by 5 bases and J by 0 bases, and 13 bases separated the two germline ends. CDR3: CASSPSQYSNTGELFF. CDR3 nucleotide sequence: TGTGCCAGCAGCCCCTCTCAATACTCGAACACCGGGGAGCTGTTTTTT.

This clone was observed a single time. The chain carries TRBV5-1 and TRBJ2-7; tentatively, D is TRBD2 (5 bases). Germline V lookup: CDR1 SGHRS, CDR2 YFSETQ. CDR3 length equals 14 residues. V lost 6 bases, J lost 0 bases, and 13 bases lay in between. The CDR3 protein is CASTLGGSSYEQYF. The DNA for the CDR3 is TGCGCCAGCACCCTTGGTGGGAGCTCCTACGAGCAGTACTTC.

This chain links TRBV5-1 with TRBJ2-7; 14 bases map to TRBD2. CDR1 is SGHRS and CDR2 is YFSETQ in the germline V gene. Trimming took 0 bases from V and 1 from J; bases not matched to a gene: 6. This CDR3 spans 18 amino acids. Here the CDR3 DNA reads TGCGCCAGCAGCTTGGCCCCGACTAGCGGGGGGGTATCCTACGAGCAGTACTTC. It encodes CASSLAPTSGGVSYEQYF.

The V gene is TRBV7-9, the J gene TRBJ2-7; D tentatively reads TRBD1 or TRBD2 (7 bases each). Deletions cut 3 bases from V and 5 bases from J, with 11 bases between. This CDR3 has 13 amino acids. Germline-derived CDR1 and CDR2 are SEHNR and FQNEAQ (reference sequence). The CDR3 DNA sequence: TGTGCCAGCAGCTTCAGGGGGAGGGACGAGCAGTACTTC. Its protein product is CASSFRGRDEQYF.

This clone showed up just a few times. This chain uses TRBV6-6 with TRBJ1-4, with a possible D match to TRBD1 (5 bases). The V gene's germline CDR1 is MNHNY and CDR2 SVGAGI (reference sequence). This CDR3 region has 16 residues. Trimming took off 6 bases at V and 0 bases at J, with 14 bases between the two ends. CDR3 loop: CASSSGVRTTNEKLFF. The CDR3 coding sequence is TGTGCCAGCAGCTCGGGGGTGCGGACAACTAATGAAAAACTGTTTTTT.

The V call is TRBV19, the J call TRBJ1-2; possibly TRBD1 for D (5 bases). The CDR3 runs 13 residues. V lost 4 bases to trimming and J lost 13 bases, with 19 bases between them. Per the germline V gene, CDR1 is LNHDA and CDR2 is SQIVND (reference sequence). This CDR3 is CASSTGDASRRTF. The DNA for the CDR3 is TGTGCCAGTAGTACCGGGGACGCCTCCCGCCGCACCTTC.

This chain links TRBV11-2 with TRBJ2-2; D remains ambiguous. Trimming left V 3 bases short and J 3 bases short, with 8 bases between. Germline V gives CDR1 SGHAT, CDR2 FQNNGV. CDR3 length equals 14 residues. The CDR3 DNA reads TGTGCCAGCAGCTTTAACTTCTACACCGGGGAGCTGTTTTTT. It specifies CASSFNFYTGELFF.

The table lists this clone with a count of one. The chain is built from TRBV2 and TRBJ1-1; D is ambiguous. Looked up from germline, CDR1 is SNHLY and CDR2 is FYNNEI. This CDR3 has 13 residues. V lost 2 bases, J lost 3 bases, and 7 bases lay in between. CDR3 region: CASSENAHTEAFF. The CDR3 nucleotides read TGTGCCAGCAGTGAAAACGCCCACACTGAAGCTTTCTTT.

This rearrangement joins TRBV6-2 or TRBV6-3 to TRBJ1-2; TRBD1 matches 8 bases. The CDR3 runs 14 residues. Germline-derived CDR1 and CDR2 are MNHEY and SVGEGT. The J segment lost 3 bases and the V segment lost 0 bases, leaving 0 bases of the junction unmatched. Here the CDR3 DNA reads TGTGCCAGCAGTTACTCGGGACAGGACTATGGCTACACCTTC. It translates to CASSYSGQDYGYTF.

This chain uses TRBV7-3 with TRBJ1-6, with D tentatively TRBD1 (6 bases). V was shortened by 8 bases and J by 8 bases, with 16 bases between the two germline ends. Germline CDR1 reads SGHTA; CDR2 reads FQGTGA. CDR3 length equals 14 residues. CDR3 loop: CASSEQGGDSPLHF. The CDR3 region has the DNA TGTGCCAGCTCGGAACAGGGAGGAGATTCACCCCTCCACTTT.

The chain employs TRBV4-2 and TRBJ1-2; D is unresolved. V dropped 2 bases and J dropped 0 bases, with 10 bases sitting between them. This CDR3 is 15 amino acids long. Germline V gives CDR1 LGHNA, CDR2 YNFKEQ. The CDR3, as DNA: TGTGCCAGCAGCCAATCAGACCTGTCTAACTATGGCTACACCTTC. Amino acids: CASSQSDLSNYGYTF.

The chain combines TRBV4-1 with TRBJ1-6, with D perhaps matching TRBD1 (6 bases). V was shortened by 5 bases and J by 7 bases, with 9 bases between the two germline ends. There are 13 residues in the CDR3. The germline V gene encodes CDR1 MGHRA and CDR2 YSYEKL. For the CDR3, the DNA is TGCGCCAGCAGCAATACAGGGAATTCACCCCTCCACTTT. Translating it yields CASSNTGNSPLHF.

CDR3 sequence: CASSTNSGLAGRETQYF. Written as DNA, the CDR3 is TGTGCCAGCAGCACTAATTCGGGACTAGCGGGGCGAGAGACCCAGTACTTC. V usage is TRBV11-2 and J usage is TRBJ2-5, with 13 bases matching TRBD2. Trimming removed 5 bases from V and 4 bases from J; junction bases left unmatched: 10. This CDR3 is built from 17 residues. Germline loops: CDR1 SGHAT, CDR2 FQNNGV.

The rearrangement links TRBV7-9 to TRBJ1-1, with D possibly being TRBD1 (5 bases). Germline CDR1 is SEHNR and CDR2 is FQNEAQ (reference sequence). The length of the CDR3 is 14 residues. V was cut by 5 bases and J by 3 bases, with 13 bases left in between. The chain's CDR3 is CASSPHSTDTEAFF. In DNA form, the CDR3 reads TGTGCCAGCAGCCCCCATTCGACAGACACTGAAGCTTTCTTT.

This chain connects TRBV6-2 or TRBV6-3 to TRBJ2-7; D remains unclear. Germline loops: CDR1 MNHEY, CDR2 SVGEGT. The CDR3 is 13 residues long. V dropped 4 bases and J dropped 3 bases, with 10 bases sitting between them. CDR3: CASSWTLNYEQYF. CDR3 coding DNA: TGTGCCAGCAGTTGGACCCTTAACTACGAGCAGTACTTC.

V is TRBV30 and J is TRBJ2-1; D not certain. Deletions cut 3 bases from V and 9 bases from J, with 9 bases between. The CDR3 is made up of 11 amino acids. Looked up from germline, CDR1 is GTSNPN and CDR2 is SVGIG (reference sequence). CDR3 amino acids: CAWSDLSEQFF. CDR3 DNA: TGTGCCTGGAGCGACCTGAGTGAGCAGTTCTTC.